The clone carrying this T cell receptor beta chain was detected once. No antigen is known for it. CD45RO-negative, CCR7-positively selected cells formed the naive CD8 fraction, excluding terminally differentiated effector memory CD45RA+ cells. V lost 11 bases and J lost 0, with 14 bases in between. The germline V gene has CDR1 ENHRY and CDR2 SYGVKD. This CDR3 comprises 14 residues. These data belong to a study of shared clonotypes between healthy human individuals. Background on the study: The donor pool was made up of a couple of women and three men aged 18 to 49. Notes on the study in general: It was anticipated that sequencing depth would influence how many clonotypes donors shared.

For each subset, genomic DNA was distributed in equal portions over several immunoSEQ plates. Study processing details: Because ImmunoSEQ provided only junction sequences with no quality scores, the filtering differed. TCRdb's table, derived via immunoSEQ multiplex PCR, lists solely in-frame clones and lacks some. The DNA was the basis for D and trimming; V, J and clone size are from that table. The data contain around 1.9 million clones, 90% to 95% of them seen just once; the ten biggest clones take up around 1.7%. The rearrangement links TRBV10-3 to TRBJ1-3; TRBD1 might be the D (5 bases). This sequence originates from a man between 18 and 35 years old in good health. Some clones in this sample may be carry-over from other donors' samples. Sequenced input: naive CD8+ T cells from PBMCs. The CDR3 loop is CAAMDTGSGNTIYF. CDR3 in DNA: TGTGCCGCCATGGACACAGGCTCTGGAAACACCATATATTTT.